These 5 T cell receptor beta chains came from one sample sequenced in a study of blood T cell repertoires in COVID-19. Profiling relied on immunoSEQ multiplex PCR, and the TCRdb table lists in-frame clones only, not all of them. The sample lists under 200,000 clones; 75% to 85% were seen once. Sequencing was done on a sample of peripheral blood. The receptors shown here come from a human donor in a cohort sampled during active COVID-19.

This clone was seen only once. This CDR3 reads CASSLERSYEQYF. In DNA form, the CDR3 reads TGCGCCAGCAGCTTGGAGCGCTCCTACGAGCAGTACTTC. The chain combines TRBV5-1 with TRBJ2-7; D is unresolved. The germline V gene encodes CDR1 SGHRS and CDR2 YFSETQ. The V end was cut by 0 bases, the J end by 0 bases, with 4 bases between. The CDR3 spans 13 residues.

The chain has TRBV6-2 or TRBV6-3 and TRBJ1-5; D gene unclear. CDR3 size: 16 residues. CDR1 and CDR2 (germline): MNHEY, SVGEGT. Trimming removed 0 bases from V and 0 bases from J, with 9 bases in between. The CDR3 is CASSYSLRDSNQPQHF. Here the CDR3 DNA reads TGTGCCAGCAGTTACTCACTCCGGGATAGCAATCAGCCCCAGCATTTT.

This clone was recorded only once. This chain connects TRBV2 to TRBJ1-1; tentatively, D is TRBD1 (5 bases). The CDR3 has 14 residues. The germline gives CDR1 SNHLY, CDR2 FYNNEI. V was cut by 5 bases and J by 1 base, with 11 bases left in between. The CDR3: CASSPQRGNTEAFF. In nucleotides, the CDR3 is TGTGCCAGCAGTCCCCAAAGGGGGAACACTGAAGCTTTCTTT. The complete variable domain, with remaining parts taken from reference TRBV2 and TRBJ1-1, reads EPEVTQTPSHQVTQMGQEVILRCVPISNHLYFYWYRQILGQKVEFLVSFYNNEISEKSEIFDDQFSVERPDGSNFTLKIRSTKLEDSAMYFCASSPQRGNTEAFFGQGTRLTVV.

This CDR3 is CASSLAGGPYNEQFF. The CDR3 DNA follows: TGTGCCAGCAGTCTAGCGGGAGGGCCCTACAATGAGCAGTTCTTC. The genes are TRBV14 and TRBJ2-1, with 12 nucleotides matching TRBD2. CDR3 length: 15 amino acids. Losses at the gene ends were 6 bases for V and 2 bases for J; bases not matched to a gene: 2. Germline V CDR1 and CDR2: SGHDN, FVKESK.

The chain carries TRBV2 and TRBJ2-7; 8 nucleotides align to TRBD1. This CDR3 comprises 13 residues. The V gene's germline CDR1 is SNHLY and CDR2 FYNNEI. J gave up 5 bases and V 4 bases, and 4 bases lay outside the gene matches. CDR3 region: CASSASGGHEQYF. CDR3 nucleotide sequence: TGTGCCAGCAGTGCATCAGGGGGCCACGAGCAGTACTTC.